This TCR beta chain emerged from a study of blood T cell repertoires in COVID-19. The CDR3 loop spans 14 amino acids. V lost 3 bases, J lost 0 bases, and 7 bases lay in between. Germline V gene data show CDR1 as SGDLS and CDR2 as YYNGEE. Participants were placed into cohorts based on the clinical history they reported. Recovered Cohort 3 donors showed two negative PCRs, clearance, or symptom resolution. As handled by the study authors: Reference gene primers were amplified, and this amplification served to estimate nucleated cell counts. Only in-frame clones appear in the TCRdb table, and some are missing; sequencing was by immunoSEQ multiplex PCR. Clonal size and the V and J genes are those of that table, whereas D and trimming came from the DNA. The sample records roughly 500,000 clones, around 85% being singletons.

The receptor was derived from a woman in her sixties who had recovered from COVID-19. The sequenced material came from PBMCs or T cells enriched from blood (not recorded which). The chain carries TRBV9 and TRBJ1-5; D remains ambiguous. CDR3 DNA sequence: TGTGCCAGCAGCGCGGGGTATAGCAATCAGCCCCAGCATTTT. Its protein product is CASSAGYSNQPQHF. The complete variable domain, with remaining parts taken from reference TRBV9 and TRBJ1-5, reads DSGVTQTPKHLITATGQRVTLRCSPRSGDLSVYWYQQSLDQGLQFLIQYYNGEERAKGNILERFSAQQFPDLHSELNLSSLELGDSALYFCASSAGYSNQPQHFGDGTRLSIL.